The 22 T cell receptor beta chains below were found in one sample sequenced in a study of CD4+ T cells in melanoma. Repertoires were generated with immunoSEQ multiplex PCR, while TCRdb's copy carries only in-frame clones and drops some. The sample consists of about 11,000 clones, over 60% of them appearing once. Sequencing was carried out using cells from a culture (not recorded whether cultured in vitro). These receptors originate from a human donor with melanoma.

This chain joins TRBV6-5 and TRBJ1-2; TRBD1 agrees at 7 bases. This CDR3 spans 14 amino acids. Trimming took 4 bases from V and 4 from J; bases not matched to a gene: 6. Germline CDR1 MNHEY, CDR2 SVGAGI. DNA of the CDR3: TGTGCCAGCAGTTCCACCGGACAGGCCTATGGCTACACCTTC. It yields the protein CASSSTGQAYGYTF.

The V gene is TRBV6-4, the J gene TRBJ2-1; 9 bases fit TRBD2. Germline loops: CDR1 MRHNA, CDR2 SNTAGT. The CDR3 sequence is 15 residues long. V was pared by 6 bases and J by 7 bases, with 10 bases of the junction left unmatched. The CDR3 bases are TGTGCCAGCAGCTTAGGGGCGGGGGGGCCAAATGAGCAGTTCTTC. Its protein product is CASSLGAGGPNEQFF.

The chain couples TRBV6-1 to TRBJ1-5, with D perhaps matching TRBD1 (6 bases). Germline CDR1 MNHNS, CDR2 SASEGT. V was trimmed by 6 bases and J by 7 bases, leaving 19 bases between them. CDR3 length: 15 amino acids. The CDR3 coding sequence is TGTGCCAGCAGCCTCAGCCAGAGGGGGAGGCAGCCCCAGCATTTT. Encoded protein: CASSLSQRGRQPQHF.

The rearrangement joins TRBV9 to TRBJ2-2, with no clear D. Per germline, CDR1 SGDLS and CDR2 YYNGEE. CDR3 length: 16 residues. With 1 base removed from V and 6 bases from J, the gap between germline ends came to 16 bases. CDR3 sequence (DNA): TGTGCCAGCAGCGTACCTCCTTATGTGTCTGCCGGGGAGCTGTTTTTT. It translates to CASSVPPYVSAGELFF.

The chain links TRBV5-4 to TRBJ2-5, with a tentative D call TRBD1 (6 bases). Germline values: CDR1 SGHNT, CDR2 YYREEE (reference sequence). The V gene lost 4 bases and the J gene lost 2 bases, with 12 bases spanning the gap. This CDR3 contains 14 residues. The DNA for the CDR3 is TGTGCCAGCAGCACCGGACAGATGCAAGAGACCCAGTACTTC. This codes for CASSTGQMQETQYF.

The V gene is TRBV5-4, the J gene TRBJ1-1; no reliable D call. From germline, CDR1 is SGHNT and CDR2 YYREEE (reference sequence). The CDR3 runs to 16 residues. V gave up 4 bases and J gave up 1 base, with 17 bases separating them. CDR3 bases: TGTGCCAGCAGCCAAGAAAAAGGACTGACGAACACTGAAGCTTTCTTT. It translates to CASSQEKGLTNTEAFF.

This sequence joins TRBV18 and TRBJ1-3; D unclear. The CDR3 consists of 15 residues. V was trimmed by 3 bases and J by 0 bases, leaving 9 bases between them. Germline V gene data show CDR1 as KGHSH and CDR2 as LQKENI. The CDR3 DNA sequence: TGTGCCAGCTCACCCACAAAGACCTCTGGAAACACCATATATTTT. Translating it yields CASSPTKTSGNTIYF.

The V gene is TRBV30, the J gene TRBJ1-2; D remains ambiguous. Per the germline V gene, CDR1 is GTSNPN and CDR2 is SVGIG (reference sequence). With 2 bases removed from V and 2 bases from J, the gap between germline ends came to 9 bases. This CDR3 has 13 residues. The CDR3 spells CAWSRTGNYGYTF. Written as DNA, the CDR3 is TGTGCCTGGAGTCGGACTGGCAACTATGGCTACACCTTC.

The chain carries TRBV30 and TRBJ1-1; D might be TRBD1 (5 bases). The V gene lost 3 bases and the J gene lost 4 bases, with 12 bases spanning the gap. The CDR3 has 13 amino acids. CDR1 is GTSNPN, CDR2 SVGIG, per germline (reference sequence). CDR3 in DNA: TGTGCCTGGAGGCAATCGGGGGGCACTGAAGCTTTCTTT. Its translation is CAWRQSGGTEAFF. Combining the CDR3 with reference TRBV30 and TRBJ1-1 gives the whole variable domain SQTIHQWPATLVQPVGSPLSLECTVEGTSNPNLYWYRQAAGRGLQLLFYSVGIGQISSEVPQNLSASRPQDRQFILSSKKLLLSDSGFYLCAWRQSGGTEAFFGQGTRLTVV.

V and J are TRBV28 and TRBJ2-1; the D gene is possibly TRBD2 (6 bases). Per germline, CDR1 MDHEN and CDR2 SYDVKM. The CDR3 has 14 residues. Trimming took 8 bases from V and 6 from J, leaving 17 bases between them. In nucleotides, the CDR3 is TGTGCCAGCTCATACGGGGGAACTACCAATGAGCAGTTCTTC. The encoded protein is CASSYGGTTNEQFF.

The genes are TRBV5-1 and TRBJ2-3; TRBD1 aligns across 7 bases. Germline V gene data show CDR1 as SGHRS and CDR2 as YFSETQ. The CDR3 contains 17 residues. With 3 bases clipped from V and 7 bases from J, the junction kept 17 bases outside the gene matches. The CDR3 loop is CASSYFGGSRGPNTQYF. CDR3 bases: TGCGCCAGCAGCTATTTTGGGGGCTCTAGGGGGCCCAATACGCAGTATTTT.

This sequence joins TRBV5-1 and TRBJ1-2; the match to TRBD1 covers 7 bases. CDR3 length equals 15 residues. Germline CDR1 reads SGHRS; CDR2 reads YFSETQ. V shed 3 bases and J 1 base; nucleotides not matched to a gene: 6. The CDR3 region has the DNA TGCGCCAGCAGCTACTCCGGGACAGATAACTATGGCTACACCTTC. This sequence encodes CASSYSGTDNYGYTF.

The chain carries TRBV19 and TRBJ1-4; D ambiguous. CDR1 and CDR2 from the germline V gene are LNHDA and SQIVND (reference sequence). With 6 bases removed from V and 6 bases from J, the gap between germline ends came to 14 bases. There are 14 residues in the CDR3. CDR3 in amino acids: CASRSRRLDEKLFF. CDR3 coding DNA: TGTGCCAGTAGATCACGGCGCCTGGATGAAAAACTGTTTTTT.

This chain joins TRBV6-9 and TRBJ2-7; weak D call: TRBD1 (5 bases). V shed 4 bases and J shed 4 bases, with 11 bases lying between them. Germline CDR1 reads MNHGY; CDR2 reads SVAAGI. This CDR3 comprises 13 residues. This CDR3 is CASSSGRQYEQYF. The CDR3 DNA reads TGTGCCAGCAGTTCAGGGCGTCAGTACGAGCAGTACTTC.

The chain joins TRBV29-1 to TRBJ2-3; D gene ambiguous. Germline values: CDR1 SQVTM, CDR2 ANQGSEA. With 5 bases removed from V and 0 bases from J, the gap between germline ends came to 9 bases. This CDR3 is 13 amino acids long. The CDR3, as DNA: TGCAGCGTTATGAAAACTAGCACAGATACGCAGTATTTT. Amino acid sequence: CSVMKTSTDTQYF.

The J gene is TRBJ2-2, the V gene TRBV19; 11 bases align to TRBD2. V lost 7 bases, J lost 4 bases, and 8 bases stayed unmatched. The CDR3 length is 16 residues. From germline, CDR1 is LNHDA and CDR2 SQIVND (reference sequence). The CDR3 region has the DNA TGTGCCAGTAATGACCTAGCGGGGGGACTCACCGGGGAGCTGTTTTTT. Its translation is CASNDLAGGLTGELFF.

CDR3 sequence (DNA): TGCGCCAGCAGCTTGGGGGACAGAACTACCGGGGAGCTGTTTTTT. Protein sequence: CASSLGDRTTGELFF. The chain joins TRBV5-1 to TRBJ2-2, with 7 bases aligning to TRBD1. The germline gives CDR1 SGHRS, CDR2 YFSETQ. The CDR3 is 15 residues long. V gave up 0 bases and J gave up 5 bases; unmatched junction bases: 4.

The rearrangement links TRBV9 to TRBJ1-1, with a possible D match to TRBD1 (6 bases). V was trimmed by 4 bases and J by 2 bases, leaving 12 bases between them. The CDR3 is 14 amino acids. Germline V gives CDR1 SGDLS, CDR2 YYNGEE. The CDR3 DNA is TGTGCCAGCAGCCCCAGGACAGCAAACACTGAAGCTTTCTTT. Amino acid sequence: CASSPRTANTEAFF.

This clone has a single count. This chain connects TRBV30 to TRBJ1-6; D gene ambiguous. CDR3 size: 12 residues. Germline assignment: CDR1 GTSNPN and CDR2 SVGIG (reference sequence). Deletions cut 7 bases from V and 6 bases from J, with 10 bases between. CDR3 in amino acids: CASQRTNSPLHF. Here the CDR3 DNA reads TGTGCCTCACAGCGCACTAATTCACCCCTCCACTTT.

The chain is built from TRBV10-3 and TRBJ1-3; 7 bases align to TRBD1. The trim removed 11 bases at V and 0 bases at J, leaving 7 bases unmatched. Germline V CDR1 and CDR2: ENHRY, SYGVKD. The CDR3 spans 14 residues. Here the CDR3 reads CASGQTYSGNTIYF. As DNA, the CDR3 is TGTGCCTCGGGACAGACGTACTCTGGAAACACCATATATTTT.

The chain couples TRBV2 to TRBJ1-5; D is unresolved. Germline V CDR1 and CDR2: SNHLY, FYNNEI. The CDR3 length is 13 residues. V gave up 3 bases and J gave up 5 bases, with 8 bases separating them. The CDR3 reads CASSDDGDQPQHF. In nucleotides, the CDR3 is TGTGCCAGCAGTGATGACGGGGATCAGCCCCAGCATTTT.

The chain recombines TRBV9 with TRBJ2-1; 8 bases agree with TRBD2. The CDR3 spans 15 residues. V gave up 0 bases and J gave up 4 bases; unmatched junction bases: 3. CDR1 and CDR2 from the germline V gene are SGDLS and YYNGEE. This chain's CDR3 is CASSVDSGTYNEQFF. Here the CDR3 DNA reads TGTGCCAGCAGCGTAGATAGCGGGACTTACAATGAGCAGTTCTTC. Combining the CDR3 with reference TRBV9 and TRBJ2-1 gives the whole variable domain DSGVTQTPKHLITATGQRVTLRCSPRSGDLSVYWYQQSLDQGLQFLIQYYNGEERAKGNILERFSAQQFPDLHSELNLSSLELGDSALYFCASSVDSGTYNEQFFGPGTRLTVL.